One and the same sample provided the 14 T cell receptor beta chains below, sequenced in a study of blood T cell repertoires in COVID-19. The repertoire was sequenced with immunoSEQ multiplex PCR; TCRdb's copy has only in-frame clones and lacks some. The sample has about 180,000 clones; more than 80% are singletons. The sample consisted of PBMCs or T cells enriched from blood (not recorded which). The receptors shown here come from a man aged 40-50 years who had recovered from COVID-19.

There are many counts of this clone. In nucleotides, the CDR3 is TGTGCCGCCGGGGACACCATATATTTT. Translation: CAAGDTIYF. The genes are TRBV7-9 and TRBJ1-3; D gene unclear. Germline V gene lookup returns CDR1 SEHNR and CDR2 FQNEAQ (reference sequence). This CDR3 contains 9 residues. Deletions cut 11 bases from V and 8 bases from J, with 7 bases between.

The chain combines TRBV6-4 with TRBJ2-3; tentatively, D is TRBD1 (5 bases). V was clipped by 8 bases and J by 2 bases, with 11 bases between them. This CDR3 spans 13 amino acids. In germline, CDR1 is MRHNA, CDR2 SNTAGT. The CDR3 nucleotides read TGTGCCAGCGGCGCAGGACACACAGATACGCAGTATTTT. The encoded protein is CASGAGHTDTQYF.

CDR3 in amino acids: CASSFEGNEKLFF. CDR3 coding DNA: TGTGCCAGCAGTTTCGAGGGTAATGAAAAACTGTTTTTT. The V and J genes are TRBV28 and TRBJ1-4; no definite D call. The CDR3 is 13 amino acids. V lost 3 bases and J 4 bases, leaving 6 bases between the germline ends. Germline CDR1 and CDR2: MDHEN and SYDVKM. Filled out from reference TRBV28 and TRBJ1-4, the complete variable domain reads DVKVTQSSRYLVKRTGEKVFLECVQDMDHENMFWYRQDPGLGLRLIYFSYDVKMKEKGDIPEGYSVSREKKERFSLILESASTNQTSMYLCASSFEGNEKLFFGSGTQLSVL.

The gene calls are TRBV27 and TRBJ2-7; 9 bases line up with TRBD1. CDR3 length equals 15 residues. J lost 3 bases, V lost 6 bases, and 9 bases had no gene match. Germline values: CDR1 MNHEY, CDR2 SMNVEV (reference sequence). CDR3 DNA sequence: TGTGCCAGCAGAAGCCCCGGGACAGGGAACTACGAGCAGTACTTC. The encoded protein is CASRSPGTGNYEQYF.

The chain joins TRBV30 to TRBJ2-1; 10 bases map to TRBD2. V was pared by 3 bases and J by 4 bases, with 6 bases of the junction left unmatched. The CDR3 covers 15 residues. Germline CDR1 GTSNPN, CDR2 SVGIG (reference sequence). CDR3 sequence: CAWRPGSGGYNEQFF. The DNA of the CDR3 is TGTGCCTGGAGGCCGGGTAGCGGGGGGTACAATGAGCAGTTCTTC. The full variable domain, rest sourced from reference TRBV30 and TRBJ2-1, is SQTIHQWPATLVQPVGSPLSLECTVEGTSNPNLYWYRQAAGRGLQLLFYSVGIGQISSEVPQNLSASRPQDRQFILSSKKLLLSDSGFYLCAWRPGSGGYNEQFFGPGTRLTVL.

This clone was seen more than once but under ten times. The J gene is TRBJ1-5, the V gene TRBV4-1; D not resolved. The CDR3 contains 15 residues. Germline V gene sequence: CDR1 MGHRA, CDR2 YSYEKL. Trimming took off 6 bases at V and 0 bases at J, with 12 bases between the two ends. Here the CDR3 DNA reads TGCGCCAGCAGGGGCCAACTGGATAGCAATCAGCCCCAGCATTTT. This codes for CASRGQLDSNQPQHF.

The rearrangement uses TRBV5-1 and TRBJ1-1; D perhaps matches TRBD1 (5 bases). Trimming took 0 bases from V and 7 from J, leaving 28 bases between them. The CDR3 loop spans 19 amino acids. Per the germline V gene, CDR1 is SGHRS and CDR2 is YFSETQ. CDR3: CASSLAAVSRDWRKDEAFF. CDR3 DNA sequence: TGCGCCAGCAGCTTGGCAGCCGTAAGCAGGGATTGGCGGAAAGATGAAGCTTTCTTT.

The rearrangement links TRBV9 to TRBJ2-3; tentative D call: TRBD2 (5 bases). Germline assignment: CDR1 SGDLS and CDR2 YYNGEE. The CDR3 is 14 amino acids. V was trimmed by 2 bases and J by 3 bases, leaving 10 bases between them. The chain's CDR3 is CASSVDGITDTQYF. Here the CDR3 DNA reads TGTGCCAGCAGCGTGGACGGGATAACAGATACGCAGTATTTT. The full variable domain, with the rest looked up from reference TRBV9 and TRBJ2-3, is DSGVTQTPKHLITATGQRVTLRCSPRSGDLSVYWYQQSLDQGLQFLIQYYNGEERAKGNILERFSAQQFPDLHSELNLSSLELGDSALYFCASSVDGITDTQYFGPGTRLTVL.

This clone has more than one count but fewer than ten. The chain links TRBV7-9 to TRBJ1-6; D is perhaps TRBD1 (5 bases). The CDR3 extends over 16 amino acids. Germline assignment: CDR1 SEHNR and CDR2 FQNEAQ (reference sequence). V was pared by 5 bases and J by 10 bases, with 21 bases between. CDR3 sequence: CASSLVGGGSVSPLHF. DNA of the CDR3: TGTGCCAGCAGCCTAGTCGGCGGGGGATCAGTGTCACCCCTCCACTTT.

This chain connects TRBV14 to TRBJ2-1, with D maybe TRBD2 (6 bases). Germline-derived CDR1 and CDR2 are SGHDN and FVKESK. The CDR3 totals 14 residues. V lost 1 base, J lost 9 bases, and 13 bases lay in between. The CDR3 nucleotides read TGTGCCAGCAGCCAAGGCCGAGCCGGGGGTGAGCAGTTCTTC. This translates into CASSQGRAGGEQFF. Variable domain in full (rest from reference TRBV14 and TRBJ2-1): EAGVTQFPSHSVIEKGQTVTLRCDPISGHDNLYWYRRVMGKEIKFLLHFVKESKQDESGMPNNRFLAERTGGTYSTLKVQPAELEDSGVYFCASSQGRAGGEQFFGPGTRLTVL.

In DNA form, the CDR3 reads TGCAGTGCTAGTCCCCGGGTACAGGGGCGGGAGCAGTACTTC. Translating gives CSASPRVQGREQYF. The genes are TRBV20-1 and TRBJ2-7; TRBD1 agrees at 7 bases. The V and J ends lost 3 bases and 7 bases, in that order; junction bases with no gene match: 12. CDR3 length: 14 residues. From germline, CDR1 is DFQATT and CDR2 SNEGSKA (reference sequence).

V usage is TRBV7-2 and J usage is TRBJ1-3, with unresolved D. This CDR3 spans 15 amino acids. Germline CDR1 and CDR2: SGHTA and FQGNSA. V was pared by 0 bases and J by 2 bases, with 8 bases between. This CDR3 reads CASSLASNPGNTIYF. DNA for the CDR3: TGTGCCAGCAGCTTAGCGTCTAACCCTGGAAACACCATATATTTT.

This clone was counted a few times. This rearrangement joins TRBV5-1 to TRBJ1-1; TRBD1 might be the D (6 bases). The CDR3 has 15 residues. Germline assignment: CDR1 SGHRS and CDR2 YFSETQ. V gave up 4 bases and J gave up 1 base, with 14 bases separating them. The CDR3 nucleotides read TGCGCCAGCAGCCTAAGACAGGCGTCGAACACTGAAGCTTTCTTT. It yields the protein CASSLRQASNTEAFF.

The table lists this clone with many counts. The chain is built from TRBV28 and TRBJ1-1, with D unresolved. The CDR3 has 16 amino acids. Germline CDR1 reads MDHEN; CDR2 reads SYDVKM. V lost 5 bases to trimming and J lost 1 base, with 17 bases between them. The CDR3 protein is CASSPRAAESNTEAFF. CDR3 nucleotides: TGTGCCAGCAGTCCCCGTGCGGCCGAATCGAACACTGAAGCTTTCTTT. Using reference TRBV28 and TRBJ1-1 for the parts outside the CDR3, the full variable domain is DVKVTQSSRYLVKRTGEKVFLECVQDMDHENMFWYRQDPGLGLRLIYFSYDVKMKEKGDIPEGYSVSREKKERFSLILESASTNQTSMYLCASSPRAAESNTEAFFGQGTRLTVV.